This TCR beta chain is drawn from a study of T cells expressing NK-cell markers. Study information: The study drew TCR beta repertoires from sorted CD3+CD56+NKG2C+, CD3+CD56+NKG2C- and CD3+CD56-NKG2C+ T cells. Findings and caveats of the study: Uncertainty persisted over the HCMV specificity of expanded NKG2C+ T cell clones. Of the CD8+ T cell pool in roughly six donors, roughly 1.0-8% was accounted for by dominant NKG2C+ clonotypes.

The authors generated TCR beta cDNA through 5'RACE template switching with UMIs. TCRdb reanalyzed the 5' RACE reads, giving one entry per CDR3 protein sequence and no DNA. The data include a few hundred thousand distinct CDR3 sequences; the top ten clones carry roughly 1.4%. Remarks on this clonotype: Its target is not known.

CDR3 length equals 14 residues. Germline CDR1 MNHEY, CDR2 SVGAGI. Sequencing input: blood T cells: a sorted CD56 or NKG2C T cell subset, CD4+ or CD8+ T cells, or bulk PBMC T cells (not recorded which). The source is a woman aged 50 to 65 in good health. V gene TRBV6-5 combines with J gene TRBJ2-1. The CDR3 here is CASSYSVTVGEQFF.